This TCR beta chain was identified during a study of OX40 agonist ivuxolimab in advanced cancers. Generated by immunoSEQ multiplex PCR, the TCRdb table keeps only in-frame clones and is missing some. The profile covers 90,000 to 150,000 clones, with 75% to 90% appearing a single time and roughly 0.59% taken by the ten largest. Study observations and caveats: Dosing at 0.1 to 3.0 mg/kg was accompanied by clonal expansion of CD4+ and CD8+ blood T cells by week 6. Partial responders treated at 0.1-3.0 mg/kg exhibited clonal expansion among the lowest measured.

Exclusion applied to patients with autoimmune disease history or systemic immunosuppression. Concerning this clone: Its antigen is currently unknown.

Germline lookup yields CDR1 MNHEY and CDR2 SMNVEV (reference sequence). The CDR3 consists of 16 residues. The V end was cut by 5 bases, the J end by 0 bases, with 15 bases between. The sequencing here drew on CD4+ or CD8+ T cells sorted from blood, taken in a trial of the OX40 agonist ivuxolimab. The V gene is TRBV27, the J gene TRBJ2-3; tentative D call: TRBD2 (5 bases). The sequence was collected from an adult with an advanced solid tumor such as melanoma, head and neck, liver or kidney cancer. CDR3 sequence reads: CASSPAVTTSTDTQYF. In DNA form, the CDR3 reads TGTGCCAGCAGTCCGGCCGTGACTACAAGCACAGATACGCAGTATTTT.